In this sample, the clone carrying this TCR beta chain turned up many times. The antigen remains unidentified. These data are taken from a study of Graves' ophthalmopathy and Graves' hyperthyroidism. Regarding the study as a whole: Sensitivity of around 85% and specificity of 65% to 83% were achieved when a 13-signature model separated ophthalmopathy from stable hyperthyroidism.

Amplification of TCR beta CDR3 regions used RNA transcripts. First-round RT-PCR with HTBI primers preceded a second-round multiplex PCR. TCRdb ran MiXCR on the multiplex PCR reads and lists one entry per CDR3 protein. The sample includes around 470,000 distinct CDR3 sequences, 13% to 15% seen only once; the top ten take around 9.8%. Germline assignment: CDR1 SNHLY and CDR2 FYNNEI. The V end lost 4 bases, the J end lost 5 bases, and 11 bases lay between the germline ends. This CDR3 contains 13 residues. The sequence came from a woman aged 25-40 years with Graves' ophthalmopathy. This rearrangement joins TRBV2 to TRBJ1-2; maybe TRBD1 (6 bases). The specimen was blood. Here the CDR3 reads CASSVGGTYGYTF. As DNA, the CDR3 is TGTGCCAGCAGTGTAGGGGGAACTTATGGCTACACCTTC.